This T cell receptor (beta chain) was identified during a study of blood T cell repertoires in COVID-19. At the level of the study: Donors in the United States, Italy and Spain gave samples during acute or convalescent COVID-19. T cells, B-cell-depleted T cells, or PBMCs supplied cDNA or gDNA.

Original processing methods: Nucleated cell counts were estimated from reference gene primer amplification. Sequencing used immunoSEQ multiplex PCR; TCRdb keeps in-frame clones, though not all of them. V, J and clone size derive from that table, while D and trimming were established from the DNA sequence. The sample includes 150,000 to 200,000 clones, more than 65% of them seen just once. This clone has more than one count but fewer than ten. Adults between roughly 18 and 90 years of age took part from 24 US areas. This CDR3 has 15 residues. Trimming removed 0 bases from V and 2 bases from J; junction bases left unmatched: 3. CDR1 and CDR2 from the germline V gene are MRHNA and SNTAGT.

The clonotype was recovered from a woman between 50 and 59 years old with acute COVID-19. This chain connects TRBV6-4 to TRBJ1-2; 7 nucleotides align to TRBD1. Sequencing input: PBMCs or T cells enriched from blood (not recorded which). Written as DNA, the CDR3 is TGTGCCAGCAGTGACTCGTACAGGGGAAACTATGGCTACACCTTC. Translating gives CASSDSYRGNYGYTF.